This section outlines one T cell receptor beta chain sequence together with its context. The source of the sample is a study of blood T cell repertoires in COVID-19. About the research overall: The United States, Italy and Spain were the sources of the acute and convalescent COVID-19 samples.

Looked up from germline, CDR1 is MDHEN and CDR2 is SYDVKM. The ends lost 3 bases at V and 4 bases at J; junction bases unmatched: 9. The CDR3 has 16 amino acids. TCRdb keeps only in-frame clones here, not all; method: immunoSEQ multiplex PCR. The table shows around 300,000 clones, with 90% occurring only once. The sequencing sample was made of PBMCs or T cells enriched from blood (not recorded which). The receptor comes from a young woman with acute COVID-19. The chain is built from TRBV28 and TRBJ1-1; 9 bases fit TRBD1. CDR3 loop: CASSFSGQGSATEAFF. Here the CDR3 DNA reads TGTGCCAGCAGTTTTTCGGGACAGGGCTCGGCCACTGAAGCTTTCTTT.